The 3 T cell receptor beta chains listed next were all sequenced from one sample in a study of T cell responses to AZD1222 COVID-19 vaccine (dated by TCRdb to about 2021). The sample's time point label, decoded: baseline before first vaccination. The method behind the library was the immunoSEQ multiplex PCR assay. TCRdb re-hosts the immuneACCESS table, in-frame sequences only. Its copies lack some clones; in the studies checked, an unresolved V gene accounts for under half of them, and the cause for the rest is not known. This sample has more than 110,000 clones in its table, and more than 85% of those were observed once. The ten largest clones capture 2.5% to 3.5% of the sample. The input for sequencing was peripheral blood, taken on day 0 of AZD1222 vaccination. The receptors were sampled from an adult in good health.

This chain connects TRBV6-5 to TRBJ2-7, with 7 bases aligning to TRBD1. After removal of 7 bases from V and 6 bases from J, the junction contained 9 bases not matched to a gene. Per germline, CDR1 MNHEY and CDR2 SVGAGI. CDR3 length: 13 amino acids. The CDR3 loop reads CASNLPNRGEQYF. The CDR3 DNA reads as TGTGCCAGCAACCTACCAAACAGGGGCGAGCAGTACTTC.

The rearrangement uses TRBV6-2 or TRBV6-3 and TRBJ2-1, with D uncertain. The CDR3 is made up of 15 amino acids. Trimming stripped 5 bases from V and 3 bases from J, with 14 bases between. Germline CDR1 MNHEY, CDR2 SVGEGT. The CDR3 region has the DNA TGTGCCAGCAGTCCCCCAAGGACCGACTACAATGAGCAGTTCTTC. Protein product: CASSPPRTDYNEQFF.

The chain recombines TRBV14 with TRBJ1-3; D ambiguous. The CDR3 has 15 amino acids. The germline gives CDR1 SGHDN, CDR2 FVKESK. Trimming took 1 base from V and 0 from J, leaving 7 bases between them. The CDR3 bases are TGTGCCAGCAGCCAAGGACGTAGCTCTGGAAACACCATATATTTT. It encodes CASSQGRSSGNTIYF.